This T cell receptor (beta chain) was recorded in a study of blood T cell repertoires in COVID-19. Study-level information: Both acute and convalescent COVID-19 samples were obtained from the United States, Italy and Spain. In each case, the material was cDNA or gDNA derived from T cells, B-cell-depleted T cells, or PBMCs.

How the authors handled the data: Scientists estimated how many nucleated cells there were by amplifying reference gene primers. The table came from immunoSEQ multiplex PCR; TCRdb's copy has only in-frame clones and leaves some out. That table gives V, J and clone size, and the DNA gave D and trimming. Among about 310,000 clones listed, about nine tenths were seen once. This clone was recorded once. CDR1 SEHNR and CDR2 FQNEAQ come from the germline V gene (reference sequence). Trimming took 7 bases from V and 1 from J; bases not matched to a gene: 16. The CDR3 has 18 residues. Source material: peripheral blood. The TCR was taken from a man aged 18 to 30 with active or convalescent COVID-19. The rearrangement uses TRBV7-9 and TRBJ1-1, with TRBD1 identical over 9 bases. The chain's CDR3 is CASTFYPRLDRGNTEAFF. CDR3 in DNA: TGTGCCAGCACCTTTTATCCCCGGTTGGACAGGGGGAACACTGAAGCTTTCTTT.